This entry lists 2 T cell receptor beta chains sequenced from one sample in a study of shared clonotypes between healthy human individuals. TCRdb's table, derived via immunoSEQ multiplex PCR, lists solely in-frame clones and lacks some. The sample contains about 1 million clones, 75% of which appear only once. The specimen was memory CD4+ T cells sorted from blood. Specified subset: CD45RA-negative fraction. Receptor source: a man aged 18-30 years in good health.

In its sample, this clone was seen a few times. This chain links TRBV29-1 with TRBJ1-1; maybe TRBD1 (5 bases). V was cut by 6 bases and J by 1 base, with 12 bases left in between. The CDR3 length is 13 residues. Germline values: CDR1 SQVTM, CDR2 ANQGSEA. The CDR3 reads CSVASGGNTEAFF. DNA for the CDR3: TGCAGCGTCGCCTCGGGGGGGAACACTGAAGCTTTCTTT.

V gene TRBV28 combines with J gene TRBJ1-5; D is undetermined. V dropped 6 bases and J dropped 3 bases, with 12 bases sitting between them. Germline CDR1 MDHEN, CDR2 SYDVKM. The CDR3 covers 14 residues. The CDR3 sequence is CASSEPVINQPQHF. The CDR3, as DNA: TGTGCCAGCAGCGAACCGGTCATCAATCAGCCCCAGCATTTT.